This TCR beta chain was sequenced during a study of blood T cell repertoires in COVID-19. Study overall: Some COVID-19 samples were acute and others convalescent; all came from the United States, Italy and Spain. The analysed material was cDNA or gDNA that came from T cells, B-cell-depleted T cells, or PBMCs.

The authors' processing: Amplification of reference gene primers was used by the study to estimate nucleated cell counts. Sequencing was performed with immunoSEQ multiplex PCR; in TCRdb, only in-frame clones are kept and a portion is missing. Clone size and the V and J calls come from that table; the DNA yielded D and trimming. Of around 270,000 clones listed, 80% to 90% are singletons. The material sequenced was peripheral blood. This clonotype was sampled from a woman between 50 and 59 years old with acute or convalescent COVID-19.

CDR3 sequence reads: CASSAWEREGAYEQYF. CDR3 sequence (DNA): TGTGCCAGCTCAGCCTGGGAGCGGGAGGGGGCCTACGAGCAGTACTTC. This chain joins TRBV18 and TRBJ2-7, with 10 positions matching TRBD2. This CDR3 has 16 amino acids. Germline trimming cut 5 bases from V and 2 bases from J; bases unmatched to any gene: 9. Germline CDR1 and CDR2: KGHSH and LQKENI.